Listed here are 7 T cell receptor beta chains from one sample, sequenced in a study of graft-versus-host responses after intestinal transplantation. Generated by immunoSEQ multiplex PCR, the TCRdb table keeps only in-frame clones and is missing some. The sample yields around 120,000 clones, 90% to 95% seen once. Antigens for these TCRs are unknown. The source was unstimulated CD8+ T cells sorted from spleen or lymph node cells, collected before intestinal transplant. The receptors originated from a human donor who received an intestinal transplant.

The chain joins TRBV5-6 to TRBJ2-4, with D uncertain. The CDR3 length is 15 residues. Trimming removed 0 bases from V and 6 bases from J, with 13 bases in between. Germline V gives CDR1 SGHDT, CDR2 YYEEEE. CDR3 in amino acids: CASSLVVGPRNIQYF. CDR3 bases: TGTGCCAGCAGCTTGGTCGTAGGGCCGAGAAACATTCAGTACTTC.

The chain uses TRBV11-2 and TRBJ2-2; 8 bases match TRBD2. Trimming removed 0 bases from V and 1 base from J; junction bases left unmatched: 13. The germline V gene has CDR1 SGHAT and CDR2 FQNNGV. There are 20 residues in the CDR3. CDR3 amino acids: CASSLDQTPGGSENTGELFF. The CDR3 region has the DNA TGTGCCAGCAGCTTAGATCAGACCCCGGGAGGGTCGGAGAACACCGGGGAGCTGTTTTTT.

The chain is built from TRBV2 and TRBJ2-7, with D unresolved. In germline, CDR1 is SNHLY, CDR2 FYNNEI. This CDR3 region has 13 residues. The V gene lost 7 bases and the J gene lost 2 bases, with 12 bases spanning the gap. The CDR3 sequence: CASKGPRAYEQYF. The CDR3 DNA follows: TGTGCCAGCAAAGGTCCTCGGGCCTACGAGCAGTACTTC.

J is TRBJ2-5 and V is TRBV6-1, with TRBD2 matching 10 bases. The last part of the DNA fits TRBJ2-7 better; the J call may be wrong. Germline V gene sequence: CDR1 MNHNS, CDR2 SASEGT. The CDR3 totals 15 residues. This CDR3 is CASSGLAGPFYEQYF. The DNA of the CDR3 is TGTGCCAGCAGTGGACTAGCGGGCCCCTTCTACGAGCAGTACTTC.

This chain uses TRBV30 with TRBJ2-7, with no clear D. The CDR3 consists of 11 residues. Deletions cut 5 bases from V and 3 bases from J, with 8 bases between. Looked up from germline, CDR1 is GTSNPN and CDR2 is SVGIG (reference sequence). DNA for the CDR3: TGTGCCTGGCAATTTAACTACGAGCAGTACTTC. Translated: CAWQFNYEQYF. The whole variable domain, filled in from reference TRBV30 and TRBJ2-7, reads SQTIHQWPATLVQPVGSPLSLECTVEGTSNPNLYWYRQAAGRGLQLLFYSVGIGQISSEVPQNLSASRPQDRQFILSSKKLLLSDSGFYLCAWQFNYEQYFGPGTRLTVT.

The genes are TRBV5-4 and TRBJ2-2, with 10 bases aligning to TRBD2. J lost 1 base, V lost 4 bases, and 4 bases had no gene match. The germline V gene has CDR1 SGHNT and CDR2 YYREEE (reference sequence). The CDR3 runs 16 residues. CDR3 in amino acids: CASSPSGSLNTGELFF. Here the CDR3 DNA reads TGTGCCAGCAGCCCTAGCGGGAGCCTGAACACCGGGGAGCTGTTTTTT.

This chain joins TRBV9 and TRBJ2-3, with 7 bases lining up with TRBD2. With V trimmed by 0 bases and J by 2 bases, 3 bases remained unmatched. Germline values: CDR1 SGDLS, CDR2 YYNGEE. The length of the CDR3 is 15 residues. CDR3 in amino acids: CASSVGGGATDTQYF. The CDR3 nucleotides are TGTGCCAGCAGCGTAGGCGGGGGAGCCACAGATACGCAGTATTTT.